Following are 10 T cell receptor beta chains from one sample sequenced in a study of blood T cells in healthy people across ages. Using a J-beta primer mix together with a sample-barcoded 5' primer, a second PCR was run for about 6 to 11 cycles. Each CDR3 protein gets one entry after TCRdb re-called the 5' RACE reads with MiXCR. This sample has some 1.5 million distinct CDR3 sequences, with less than 45% found just once. Sequenced: blood. Every receptor here comes from a woman younger than 35 in good health.

The V and J genes are TRBV7-2 and TRBJ2-3; TRBD2 agrees at 10 bases. Germline V lookup: CDR1 SGHTA, CDR2 FQGNSA. V lost 5 bases and J lost 10; bases outside the gene matches: 3. The CDR3 consists of 12 residues. For the CDR3, the DNA is TGTGCCAGCAGCGCCACTAGCGGGGCGCAGTATTTT. This codes for CASSATSGAQYF.

The chain couples TRBV9 to TRBJ2-1; 8 bases map to TRBD2. This CDR3 contains 17 residues. Germline V gene lookup returns CDR1 SGDLS and CDR2 YYNGEE. Unmatched junction bases numbered 8, after V lost 3 bases and J lost 0 bases. The CDR3 reads CASSDQTSGASYNEQFF. The CDR3 nucleotides read TGTGCCAGCAGCGACCAAACTAGCGGAGCCTCCTACAATGAGCAGTTCTTC.

J is TRBJ2-7 and V is TRBV27, with 8 bases fitting TRBD1. With V trimmed by 2 bases and J by 4 bases, 4 bases remained unmatched. The CDR3 consists of 14 residues. Germline V gene data show CDR1 as MNHEY and CDR2 as SMNVEV (reference sequence). CDR3 nucleotides: TGTGCCAGCAGTTTAGCAACAGGGGGGTACGAGCAGTACTTC. This gives the protein CASSLATGGYEQYF.

This clonotype occurred a few times. The chain recombines TRBV27 with TRBJ2-1; unclear D gene. V was clipped by 3 bases and J by 0 bases, with 9 bases between them. The germline V gene has CDR1 MNHEY and CDR2 SMNVEV (reference sequence). The CDR3 runs to 15 residues. The DNA of the CDR3 is TGTGCCAGCAGTTTTTTTGAGAGCTCCTACAATGAGCAGTTCTTC. This gives the protein CASSFFESSYNEQFF.

The chain uses TRBV12-3 or TRBV12-4 and TRBJ2-2; 11 bases line up with TRBD1. The CDR3 consists of 15 residues. Trimming removed 6 bases from V and 5 bases from J; junction bases left unmatched: 5. CDR3 region: CASSIGQGATGELFF. For the CDR3, the DNA is TGTGCCAGCAGCATAGGACAGGGGGCGACCGGGGAGCTGTTTTTT.

The rearrangement uses TRBV5-5 and TRBJ1-5, with 7 nucleotides matching TRBD1. The V gene end was trimmed by 4 bases and the J gene end by 1 base; junction bases not matched to a gene: 5. This CDR3 has 15 residues. The germline gives CDR1 SGHKS, CDR2 YYEKEE (reference sequence). CDR3 nucleotide sequence: TGTGCCAGCAGCCAGGGGACAGCGAGCAATCAGCCCCAGCATTTT. It yields the protein CASSQGTASNQPQHF.

This clonotype was recorded at least ten times. This chain links TRBV12-3 or TRBV12-4 with TRBJ2-7; TRBD1 agrees at 7 bases. Trimming took 6 bases from V and 3 from J; bases not matched to a gene: 11. This CDR3 is 15 amino acids long. The CDR3 loop reads CASSQRQGMDYEQYF. The DNA of the CDR3 is TGTGCCAGCAGCCAGAGACAGGGAATGGACTACGAGCAGTACTTC.

V gene TRBV5-1 combines with J gene TRBJ2-3, with 10 bases that match TRBD1. V was pared by 5 bases and J by 3 bases, with 12 bases of the junction left unmatched. Germline CDR1 reads SGHRS; CDR2 reads YFSETQ. The CDR3 extends over 17 amino acids. The CDR3 DNA reads as TGCGCCAGCAGTCGTTTGGTGACAGGGGGCCCTACAGATACGCAGTATTTT. Translated: CASSRLVTGGPTDTQYF.

This clonotype was counted once. CDR3 nucleotides: TGTGCCATCAGTGAGTCTTCCCAGGGGCAATTCTACGAGCAGTACTTC. Protein: CAISESSQGQFYEQYF. The V and J genes are TRBV10-3 and TRBJ2-5; tentative D call: TRBD1 (6 bases). The assigned J gene may be wrong: the sequence end matches TRBJ2-7 better. Germline CDR1 ENHRY, CDR2 SYGVKD. CDR3 size: 16 residues.

The chain employs TRBV10-3 and TRBJ2-2; 7 bases are shared with TRBD1. This CDR3 comprises 15 residues. CDR1 and CDR2 (germline): ENHRY, SYGVKD. J gave up 4 bases and V 4 bases, and 6 bases lay outside the gene matches. This CDR3 reads CAISGTTGLTGELFF. DNA for the CDR3: TGTGCCATCAGTGGGACGACAGGGCTCACCGGGGAGCTGTTTTTT.